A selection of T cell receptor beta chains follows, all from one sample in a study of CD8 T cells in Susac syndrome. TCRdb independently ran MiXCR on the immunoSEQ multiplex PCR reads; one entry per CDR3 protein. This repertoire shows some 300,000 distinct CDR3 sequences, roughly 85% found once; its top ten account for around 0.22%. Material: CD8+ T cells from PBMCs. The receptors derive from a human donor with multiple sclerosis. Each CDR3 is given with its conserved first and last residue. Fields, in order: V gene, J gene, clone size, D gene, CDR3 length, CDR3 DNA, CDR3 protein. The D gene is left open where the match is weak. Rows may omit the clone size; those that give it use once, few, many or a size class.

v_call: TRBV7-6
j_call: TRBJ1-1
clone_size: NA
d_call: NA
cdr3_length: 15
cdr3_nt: TGTGCCAGCAGCTTAGAGTCGGCTGGGACGATTGAAGCTTTCTTT
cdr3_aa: CASSLESAGTIEAFF

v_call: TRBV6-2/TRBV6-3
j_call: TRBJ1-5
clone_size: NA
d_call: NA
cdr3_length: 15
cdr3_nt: TGTGCCAGCAGTTACCCAGCCTTAGGAAATCAGCCCCAGCATTTT
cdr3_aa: CASSYPALGNQPQHF

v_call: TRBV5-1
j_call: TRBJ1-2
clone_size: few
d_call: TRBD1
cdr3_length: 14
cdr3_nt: TGCGCCAGCAGCTCGGGGACAGGGGGCTATGGCTACACCTTC
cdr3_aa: CASSSGTGGYGYTF

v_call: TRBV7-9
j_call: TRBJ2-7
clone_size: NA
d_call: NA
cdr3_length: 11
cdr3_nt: TGTGCCAGCAGCTTCAGTAACCAGCAGTACTTC
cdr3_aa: CASSFSNQQYF

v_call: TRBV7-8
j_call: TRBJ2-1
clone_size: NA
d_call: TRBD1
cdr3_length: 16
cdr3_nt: TGTGCCAGCAGCTTAGCAGGACAGGTTGCCTACAATGAGCAGTTCTTC
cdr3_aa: CASSLAGQVAYNEQFF

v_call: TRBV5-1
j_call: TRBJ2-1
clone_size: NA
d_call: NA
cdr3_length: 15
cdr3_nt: TGCGCCAGCAGCCCTGAGGTCTCAGCCTACAATGAGCAGTTCTTC
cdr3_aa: CASSPEVSAYNEQFF

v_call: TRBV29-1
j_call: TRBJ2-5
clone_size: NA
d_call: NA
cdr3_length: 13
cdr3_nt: TGCAGCGCCCGGAAGGGGCAGTGGGAGACCCAGTACTTC
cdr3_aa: CSARKGQWETQYF

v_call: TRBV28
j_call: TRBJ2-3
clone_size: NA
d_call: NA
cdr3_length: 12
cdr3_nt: TGTGCCACCACCTCAAACCCGGATACGCAGTATTTT
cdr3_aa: CATTSNPDTQYF

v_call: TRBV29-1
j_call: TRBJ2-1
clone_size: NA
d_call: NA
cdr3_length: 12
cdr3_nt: TGCAGCGCGACCCCGGGGAACAATGAGCAGTTCTTC
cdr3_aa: CSATPGNNEQFF

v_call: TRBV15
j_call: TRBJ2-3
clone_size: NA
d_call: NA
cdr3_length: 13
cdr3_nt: TGTGCCACCAGCAACAGACGGACAGATACGCAGTATTTT
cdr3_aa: CATSNRRTDTQYF

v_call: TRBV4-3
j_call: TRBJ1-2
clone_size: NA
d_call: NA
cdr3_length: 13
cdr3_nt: TGCGCCCGCAGCGAGGGGGGGTCTGGGAGCTACACCTTC
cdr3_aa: CARSEGGSGSYTF

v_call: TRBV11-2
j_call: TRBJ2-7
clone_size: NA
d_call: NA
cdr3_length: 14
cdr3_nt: TGTGCCAGCAGCGTAACCACCGTCGTAGTAGAGCAGTACTTC
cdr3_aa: CASSVTTVVVEQYF

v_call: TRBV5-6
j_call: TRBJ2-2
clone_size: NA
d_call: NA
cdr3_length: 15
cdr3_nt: TGTGCCAGCAGCTTGGACCCCGGGAACTCCGGGGAGCTGTTTTTT
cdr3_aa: CASSLDPGNSGELFF

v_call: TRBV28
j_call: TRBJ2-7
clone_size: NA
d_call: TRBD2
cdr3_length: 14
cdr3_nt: TGTGCCAGCAGTTTCGCTAGCGGGGCCTACGAGCAGTACTTC
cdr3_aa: CASSFASGAYEQYF

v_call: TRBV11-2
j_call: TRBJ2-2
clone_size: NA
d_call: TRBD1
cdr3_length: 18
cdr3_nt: TGTGCCAGCAGCTTATCCCTGGCCCGGACAGGGAACACCGGGGAGCTGTTTTTT
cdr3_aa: CASSLSLARTGNTGELFF

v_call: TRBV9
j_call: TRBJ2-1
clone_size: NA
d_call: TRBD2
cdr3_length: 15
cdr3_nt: TGTGCCAGCAGCGTAGCCGCGGGAGCCCTCAATGAGCAGTTCTTC
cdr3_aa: CASSVAAGALNEQFF

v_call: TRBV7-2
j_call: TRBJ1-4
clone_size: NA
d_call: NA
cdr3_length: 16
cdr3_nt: TGTGCCAGCAGCTTGGACGGAGTTGCAAGTAATGAAAAACTGTTTTTT
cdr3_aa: CASSLDGVASNEKLFF

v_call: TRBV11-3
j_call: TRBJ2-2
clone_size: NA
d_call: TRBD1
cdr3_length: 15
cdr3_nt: TGTGCCAGCAGCTCCCGGACAGGCAACACCGGGGAGCTGTTTTTT
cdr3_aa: CASSSRTGNTGELFF

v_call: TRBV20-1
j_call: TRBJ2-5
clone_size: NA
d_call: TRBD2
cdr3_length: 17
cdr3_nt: TGCAGTGCTAGAGATTATGGGGCTAGCGGGCCCCAAGAGACCCAGTACTTC
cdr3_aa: CSARDYGASGPQETQYF

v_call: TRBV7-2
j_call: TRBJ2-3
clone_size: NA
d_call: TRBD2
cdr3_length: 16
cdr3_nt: TGTGCCAGCAGCTTAGGGGGACTAGTATTGACAGATACGCAGTATTTT
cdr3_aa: CASSLGGLVLTDTQYF

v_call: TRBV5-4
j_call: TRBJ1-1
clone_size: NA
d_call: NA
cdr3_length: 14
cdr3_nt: TGTGCCAGCAGACCGGTTACTACCTACACTGAAGCTTTCTTT
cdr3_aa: CASRPVTTYTEAFF

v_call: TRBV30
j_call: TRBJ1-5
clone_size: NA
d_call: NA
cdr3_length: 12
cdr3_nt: TGTGCCTGGAGTGAGGCAAATCAGCCCCAGCATTTT
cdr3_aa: CAWSEANQPQHF

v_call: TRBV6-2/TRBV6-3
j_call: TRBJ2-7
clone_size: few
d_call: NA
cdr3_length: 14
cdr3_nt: TGTGCCAGCAGTTACGGGGGGCAGGGCTACGAGCAGTACTTC
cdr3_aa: CASSYGGQGYEQYF

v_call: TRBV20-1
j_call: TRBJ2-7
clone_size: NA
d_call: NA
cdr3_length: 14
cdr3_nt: TGCAGTGCTACCACCCCCGGACAGCCCTACGAGCAGTACTTC
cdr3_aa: CSATTPGQPYEQYF

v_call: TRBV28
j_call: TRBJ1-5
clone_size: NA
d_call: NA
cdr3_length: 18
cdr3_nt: TGTGCCAGCAGTTTGAACGCTGTTTTGGGATTCGACAATCAGCCCCAGCATTTT
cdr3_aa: CASSLNAVLGFDNQPQHF

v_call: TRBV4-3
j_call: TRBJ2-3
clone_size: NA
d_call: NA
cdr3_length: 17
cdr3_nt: TGCGCCAGCAGCCAAGGGGAGACCCCCCGCGGGAAGCCTACGCAGTATTTT
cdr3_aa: CASSQGETPRGKPTQYF

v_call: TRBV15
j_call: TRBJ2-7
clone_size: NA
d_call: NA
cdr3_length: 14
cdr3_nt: TGTGCCACCAGCAGCGCCCGGGGTCCCTACGAGCAGTACTTC
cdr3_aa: CATSSARGPYEQYF

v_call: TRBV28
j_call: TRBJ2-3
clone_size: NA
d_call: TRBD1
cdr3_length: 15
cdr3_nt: TGTGCCAGCAACTCCGACAGGGTGGGCACAGATACGCAGTATTTT
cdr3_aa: CASNSDRVGTDTQYF

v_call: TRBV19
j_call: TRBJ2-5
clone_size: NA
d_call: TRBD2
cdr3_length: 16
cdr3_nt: TGTGCCAGTAGTACCCCCCCTAGCGGGCTGCAAGAGACCCAGTACTTC
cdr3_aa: CASSTPPSGLQETQYF

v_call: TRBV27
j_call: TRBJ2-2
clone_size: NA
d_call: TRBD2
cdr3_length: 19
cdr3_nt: TGTGCCAGCAGTTTATTCGGGACAGGACTAGCGGGAGGGGCCGGGGAGCTGTTTTTT
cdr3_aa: CASSLFGTGLAGGAGELFF

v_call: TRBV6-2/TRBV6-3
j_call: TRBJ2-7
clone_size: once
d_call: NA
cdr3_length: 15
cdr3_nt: TGTGCCAGCAGTTCTACCGGTTATGGGGCCTACGAGCAGTACTTC
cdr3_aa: CASSSTGYGAYEQYF

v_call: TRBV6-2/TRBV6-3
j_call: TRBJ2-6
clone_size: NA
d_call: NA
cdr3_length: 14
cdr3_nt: TGTGCCAGCATTGAAGTCTCTGGGGCCAACGTCCTGACTTTC
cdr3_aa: CASIEVSGANVLTF

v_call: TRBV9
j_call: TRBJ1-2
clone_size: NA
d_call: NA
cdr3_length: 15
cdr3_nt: TGTGCCAGCAGCGTATCCACAGGGATAAACTATGGCTACACCTTC
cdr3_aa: CASSVSTGINYGYTF

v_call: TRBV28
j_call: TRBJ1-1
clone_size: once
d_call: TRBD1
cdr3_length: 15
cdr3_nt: TGTGCCAGCAGACGGACAGGGGGGTCGGGCACTGAAGCTTTCTTT
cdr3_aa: CASRRTGGSGTEAFF

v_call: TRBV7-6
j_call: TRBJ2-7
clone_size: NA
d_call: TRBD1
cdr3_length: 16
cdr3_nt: TGTGCCAGCAGCTTAGACTGGGGGCAGGGGGCATACGAGCAGTACTTC
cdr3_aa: CASSLDWGQGAYEQYF

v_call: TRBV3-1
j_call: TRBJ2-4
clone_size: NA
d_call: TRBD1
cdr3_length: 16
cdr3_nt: TGTGCCAGCAGCCATATACAGGGGATCGCCAAAAACATTCAGTACTTC
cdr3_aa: CASSHIQGIAKNIQYF

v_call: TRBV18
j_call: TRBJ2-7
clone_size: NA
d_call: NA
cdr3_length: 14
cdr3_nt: TGTGCCAGCTCACCACCGACAGTACCCTACGAGCAGTACTTC
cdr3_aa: CASSPPTVPYEQYF

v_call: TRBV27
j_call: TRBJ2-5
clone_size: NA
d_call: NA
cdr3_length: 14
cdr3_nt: TGTGCCAGCAGTTTTGTAGGGGGCCAAGAGACCCAGTACTTC
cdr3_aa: CASSFVGGQETQYF

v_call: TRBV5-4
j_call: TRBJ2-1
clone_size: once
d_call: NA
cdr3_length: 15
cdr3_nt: TGTGCCAGCAGCTTGGAGACAGAATGGGGCAATGAGCAGTTCTTC
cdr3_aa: CASSLETEWGNEQFF

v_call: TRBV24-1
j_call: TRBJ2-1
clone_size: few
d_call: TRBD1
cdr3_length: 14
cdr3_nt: TGTGCCACCAGTCCGCGACAGGGCCCTCTGGAGCAGTTCTTC
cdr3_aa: CATSPRQGPLEQFF

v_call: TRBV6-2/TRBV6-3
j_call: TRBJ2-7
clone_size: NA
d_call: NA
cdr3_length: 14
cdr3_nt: TGTGCCAGCTCTATAAAGAGCTATACCTACGAGCAGTACTTC
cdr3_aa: CASSIKSYTYEQYF

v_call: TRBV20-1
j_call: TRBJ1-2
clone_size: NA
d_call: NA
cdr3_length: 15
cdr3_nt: TGCAGTGCTAGCCTCAAGGTGGCAGGGGACTATGGCTACACCTTC
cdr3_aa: CSASLKVAGDYGYTF

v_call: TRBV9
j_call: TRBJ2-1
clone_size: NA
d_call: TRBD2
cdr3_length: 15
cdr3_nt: TGTGCCAGCAGCGTGCTAGCGGGGGACTCCAATGAGCAGTTCTTC
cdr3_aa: CASSVLAGDSNEQFF

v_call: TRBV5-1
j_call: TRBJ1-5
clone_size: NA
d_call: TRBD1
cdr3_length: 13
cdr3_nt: TGCGCCAGCAGTAAACAGGGGAGTCAGCCCCAGCATTTT
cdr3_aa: CASSKQGSQPQHF

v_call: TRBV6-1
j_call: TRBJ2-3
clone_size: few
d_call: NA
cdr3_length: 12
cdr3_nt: TGTGCCAGCAGTTCTGCTGGTAAGGCGCAGTATTTT
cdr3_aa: CASSSAGKAQYF

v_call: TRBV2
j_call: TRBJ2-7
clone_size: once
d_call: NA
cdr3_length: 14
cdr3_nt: TGTGCCAGCAGACTACTAGGGCCTTTCTACGAGCAGTACTTC
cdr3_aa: CASRLLGPFYEQYF

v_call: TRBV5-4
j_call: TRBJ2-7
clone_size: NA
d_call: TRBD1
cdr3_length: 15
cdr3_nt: TGTGCCAGCAGCTTGGCCAGGGGGCTTTCCTACGAGCAGTACTTC
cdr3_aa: CASSLARGLSYEQYF

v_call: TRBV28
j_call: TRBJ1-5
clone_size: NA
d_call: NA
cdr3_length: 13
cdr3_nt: TGTGCCAGCAGTCACAGGGATAGTCAGCCCCAGCATTTT
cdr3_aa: CASSHRDSQPQHF

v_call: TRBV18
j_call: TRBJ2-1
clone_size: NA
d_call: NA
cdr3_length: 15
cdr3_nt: TGTGCCAGCTCACCAATACCGGTGGCCTACAATGAGCAGTTCTTC
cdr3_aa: CASSPIPVAYNEQFF